This is a list of T cell receptor beta chains from one sample in a study of cytomegalovirus exposure and HLA in healthy donors. Profiled with immunoSEQ multiplex PCR; TCRdb holds only in-frame clones, not every one. There are 150,000 to 200,000 clones in the sample; approximately 96% occur only once, and 0.89% lies in the top ten. Specimen: PBMCs. These receptor sequences come from a woman between 18 and 29 years old in good health and CMV-seronegative. The CDR3 runs from the conserved cysteine through the conserved F or W. A D gene is named only where the DNA matches it firmly. Only part of the rows carry a size: once, few, many, or a class if the clone is expanded.

clone_size j_call d_call v_call cdr3_aa cdr3_nt
. TRBJ2-5 . TRBV4-2 CASSQVGAPGETQYF TGTGCCAGCAGCCAAGTAGGGGCCCCGGGAGAGACCCAGTACTTC
once TRBJ2-3 . TRBV6-6 CASSSYSGDTQYF TGTGCCAGCAGTTCTTATTCGGGGGATACGCAGTATTTT
. TRBJ1-5 TRBD1 TRBV7-2 CASSPDRGRPQHF TGTGCCAGCAGCCCCGACAGGGGACGGCCCCAGCATTTT
. TRBJ2-1 TRBD2 TRBV11-2 CASSHLGLAGVGEQFF TGTGCCAGCAGCCACCTGGGACTAGCGGGGGTTGGGGAGCAGTTCTTC
. TRBJ2-5 . TRBV5-1 CASSLFVQGQLETQYF TGCGCCAGCAGCTTGTTTGTTCAGGGCCAGCTAGAGACCCAGTACTTC
. TRBJ2-7 . TRBV5-1 CASSLGTAPLEQYF TGCGCCAGCAGCTTGGGGACTGCACCCCTCGAGCAGTACTTC
. TRBJ2-2 TRBD1 TRBV29-1 CSVVDRDTGELFF TGCAGCGTTGTTGACAGGGACACCGGGGAGCTGTTTTTT
. TRBJ2-6 . TRBV25-1 CASSAAGEYSSGANVLTF TGTGCCAGCAGTGCCGCAGGGGAATATAGCTCTGGGGCCAACGTCCTGACTTTC
. TRBJ2-7 TRBD1 TRBV13 CASSSTGQAIYEQYF TGTGCCAGCAGCTCCACTGGACAGGCGATCTACGAGCAGTACTTC
. TRBJ1-6 . TRBV7-2 CASQFRGGPGSPLHF TGTGCCAGCCAATTCCGGGGAGGGCCGGGTTCACCCCTCCACTTT
. TRBJ1-2 . TRBV7-9 CASSPPRGFYGYTF TGTGCCAGCAGCCCGCCCAGGGGATTCTATGGCTACACCTTC
. TRBJ2-3 . TRBV19 CASSLSVSTDTQYF TGTGCCAGTAGTCTTAGCGTGAGCACAGATACGCAGTATTTT
. TRBJ1-2 . TRBV7-9 CASSPVGAGNDGYTF TGTGCCAGCAGCCCAGTTGGGGCAGGAAATGATGGCTACACCTTC
. TRBJ1-5 . TRBV4-1 CASSQQTGRNQPQHF TGCGCCAGCAGCCAACAGACAGGTCGGAATCAGCCCCAGCATTTT
. TRBJ1-1 . TRBV6-5 CASSRPGSNTEAFF TGTGCCAGCAGTCGGCCGGGATCAAACACTGAAGCTTTCTTT
. TRBJ2-3 TRBD1 TRBV29-1 CSVETGGTDTQYF TGCAGCGTTGAGACAGGGGGCACAGATACGCAGTATTTT
. TRBJ2-7 TRBD2 TRBV27 CASSTLASTIAYEQYF TGTGCCAGCAGTACACTAGCGAGCACCATTGCCTACGAGCAGTACTTC
once TRBJ2-1 TRBD2 TRBV9 CASSVGLAGGSEQFF TGTGCCAGCAGCGTGGGACTAGCGGGGGGAAGTGAGCAGTTCTTC
. TRBJ1-2 TRBD1 TRBV5-6 CASSPRTGHYGYTF TGTGCCAGCAGCCCCCGGACAGGACACTATGGCTACACCTTC
. TRBJ1-4 TRBD1 TRBV2 CASTQGEDEKLFF TGTGCCAGCACCCAGGGGGAGGATGAAAAACTGTTTTTT
. TRBJ1-1 . TRBV6-1 CASSLTVNTEAFF TGTGCCAGCAGTTTGACTGTGAACACTGAAGCTTTCTTT
. TRBJ1-5 . TRBV7-2 CASSFSSNQPQHF TGTGCCAGCAGCTTCAGTAGCAATCAGCCCCAGCATTTT
. TRBJ2-2 . TRBV20-1 CSVVNTGELFF TGCAGTGTAGTGAACACCGGGGAGCTGTTTTTT
. TRBJ2-5 TRBD1 TRBV18 CASSPATGGEETQYF TGTGCCAGCTCACCAGCGACAGGGGGCGAAGAGACCCAGTACTTC
. TRBJ2-3 TRBD2 TRBV29-1 CSISGGTTYF TGCAGCATTAGCGGGGGGACTACTTATTTT
. TRBJ2-1 . TRBV4-1 CASSSQVEDRTRYNEQFF TGCGCCAGCAGCTCCCAGGTAGAAGACAGAACAAGGTATAACGAGCAGTTCTTC